A selection of T cell receptor beta chains follows, all from one sample in a study of regulatory T cells in long-lasting Graves disease. TCRdb reprocessed the multiplex PCR reads with MiXCR, giving one entry per CDR3 protein. Of approximately 350,000 distinct CDR3 sequences in the sample, 12% were seen once. These data also featured in a second study, about T cells in Graves' hyperthyroidism and ophthalmopathy.

This material consisted of peripheral blood mononuclear cells (PBMCs), taken at new diagnosis, from a patient treated with antithyroid drugs. Receptors originate from a woman younger than 35 with Graves disease. Each CDR3 is given without its conserved first and last residue.

TRBV6-1,TRBJ1-5,ASSHSPGQGASVNQPQH
TRBV6-2/TRBV6-3,TRBJ2-7,ASSYGVRSEQY
TRBV4-2,TRBJ2-5,ASRSEHGLANNEETQY
TRBV7-3,TRBJ2-1,ASSLTGAGEQF
TRBV6-5,TRBJ1-2,ASSYVPFYGYT
TRBV18,TRBJ2-1,ASSPRRGDGGVEQF
TRBV7-2,TRBJ1-2,ASSFTSGQLLYGYT
TRBV6-2/TRBV6-3,TRBJ2-2,ASSQTSGWVIFRNTGELF
TRBV20-1,TRBJ2-1,SARDPGRGYNEQF
TRBV19,TRBJ1-2,ASSLRQSYGYT
TRBV7-6,TRBJ2-2,ASSLWGGELF
TRBV20-1,TRBJ2-1,SARRGLAGISYNEQF
TRBV7-9,TRBJ2-7,ASSLRQGRGEQY
TRBV7-2,TRBJ2-3,ASKLRWEGFSSTDTQY
TRBV20-1,TRBJ2-2,SAGTSGLELF
TRBV7-2,TRBJ2-4,ASSLDRKNIQY
TRBV4-2,TRBJ2-6,ASSQSERGAGANVLT
TRBV14,TRBJ2-4,ASSQDLRGVQY
TRBV6-2/TRBV6-3,TRBJ1-6,ASSYPRLTRSPLH
TRBV4-1,TRBJ1-1,ASSQDPQGAGTEAF
TRBV18,TRBJ2-1,ASSPRLAEDNEQF
TRBV3-2,TRBJ2-1,ASSPSGCGNEQF
TRBV12-3/TRBV12-4,TRBJ1-2,ASRSTGGKGYT
TRBV6-1,TRBJ2-3,ASSEQIPDTQY
TRBV10-3,TRBJ1-2,AISESTPGGKDGYT
TRBV24-1,TRBJ2-3,ATRQSPPGVDTQY
TRBV10-3,TRBJ2-5,AISSSGGLKETQY
TRBV6-1,TRBJ2-4,ASSEAATGQY
TRBV10-3,TRBJ2-3,AISEWDRGTDTQY
TRBV5-1,TRBJ2-1,ASSLLGTSGYNEQF
TRBV27,TRBJ2-5,ASSLSSSYQETQY
TRBV5-1,TRBJ2-5,ASSPLRDNLYQETQY
TRBV28,TRBJ1-1,ASSAWTGITEAF
TRBV14,TRBJ2-5,ASSQAGRETQY
TRBV5-1,TRBJ2-7,ASSLEEEGGRIDEQY
TRBV5-5,TRBJ2-5,ASKTSGSDGGTQY
TRBV29-1,TRBJ2-5,SVSYLSTQY
TRBV20-1,TRBJ2-1,SARIFLGQGTYNEQF
TRBV29-1,TRBJ1-2,SVDDRVANYGYT
TRBV20-1,TRBJ1-2,SARGVLSFADYGYA
TRBV5-6,TRBJ1-2,ASSLRSANYGYT